This paragraph covers one T cell receptor (beta chain) sequence. Its target is not known. This entry comes from a study of T cells in Graves' hyperthyroidism and ophthalmopathy. Amplification targeted TCR beta CDR3 regions from RNA transcripts. A first-round RT-PCR of the TCR CDR3 used the HTBI primer set. TCRdb reprocessed the multiplex PCR reads via MiXCR and lists one record per CDR3 protein. This table holds fewer than 650,000 distinct CDR3 sequences, around 15% found once. The CDR3 spans 14 residues. CDR1 and CDR2 from the germline V gene are LNHNV and YYDKDF (reference sequence). Trimming shortened V by 0 bases and J by 5 bases, and 7 bases separated the two germline ends. In making diagnoses, clinical symptoms, serum thyroxine and TRAb, thyroid ultrasound and orbital computed tomography were all used. This sample holds PBMCs from approximately 10 ml fresh peripheral blood. Study findings and constraints: Most thyroid clonotypes expanded above 0.001 were also detected in blood.

Input material: blood. This TCR was recovered from a woman between 40 and 50 years old with Graves' hyperthyroidism. The chain links TRBV15 to TRBJ1-4; the D is unclear. Here the CDR3 reads CATSRDKGNEKLFF. CDR3 DNA: TGTGCCACCAGCAGAGACAAGGGAAATGAAAAACTGTTTTTT.